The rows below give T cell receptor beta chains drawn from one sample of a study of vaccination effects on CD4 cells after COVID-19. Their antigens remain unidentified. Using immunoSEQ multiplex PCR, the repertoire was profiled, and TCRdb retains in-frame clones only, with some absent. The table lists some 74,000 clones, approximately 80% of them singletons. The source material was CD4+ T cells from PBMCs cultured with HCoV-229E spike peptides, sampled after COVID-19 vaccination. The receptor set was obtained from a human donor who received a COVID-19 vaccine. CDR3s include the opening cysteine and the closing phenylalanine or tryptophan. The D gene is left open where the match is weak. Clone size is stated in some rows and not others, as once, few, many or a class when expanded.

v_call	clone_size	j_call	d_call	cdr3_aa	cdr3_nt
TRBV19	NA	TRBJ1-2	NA	CASSRGLPNYGYTF	TGTGCCAGTAGTAGGGGTCTTCCTAACTATGGCTACACCTTC
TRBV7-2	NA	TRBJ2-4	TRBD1	CASSLGGTGGYIQYF	TGTGCCAGCAGCTTAGGGGGGACAGGGGGTTACATTCAGTACTTC
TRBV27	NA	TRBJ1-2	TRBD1	CASRGTVTVGGYTF	TGTGCCAGCAGGGGGACAGTTACAGTAGGTGGCTACACCTTC
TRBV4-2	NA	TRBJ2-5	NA	CASSQEGGLQETQYF	TGTGCCAGCAGCCAAGAGGGGGGACTCCAAGAGACCCAGTACTTC
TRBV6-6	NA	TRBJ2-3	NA	CASRPVSYGTDTQYF	TGTGCCAGCAGACCCGTGAGTTATGGCACAGATACGCAGTATTTT
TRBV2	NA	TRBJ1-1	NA	CASSPSSTNTEAFF	TGTGCCAGCAGCCCAAGTAGCACCAACACTGAAGCTTTCTTT
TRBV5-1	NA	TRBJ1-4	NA	CASSTSTGNNEKLFF	TGCGCCAGCAGCACCTCCACAGGGAATAATGAAAAACTGTTTTTT
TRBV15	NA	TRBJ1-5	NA	CATSRESRVSNQPQHF	TGTGCCACCAGCAGAGAGTCGAGGGTCAGCAATCAGCCCCAGCATTTT
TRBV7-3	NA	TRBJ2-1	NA	CASSSQGGEQFF	TGTGCCAGCAGCTCCCAGGGGGGTGAGCAGTTCTTC
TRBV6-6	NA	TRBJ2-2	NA	CASSRTTNTGELFF	TGTGCCAGCAGCAGGACCACAAACACCGGGGAGCTGTTTTTT
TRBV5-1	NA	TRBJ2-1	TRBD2	CASTLRTSGGAGEQFF	TGCGCCAGCACCCTGAGGACTAGCGGGGGGGCTGGTGAGCAGTTCTTC
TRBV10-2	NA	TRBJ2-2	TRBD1	CASSATGGFGELFF	TGCGCCAGCAGTGCGACAGGGGGTTTCGGGGAGCTGTTTTTT
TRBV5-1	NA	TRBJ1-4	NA	CASSNCDLEDRLVRCNEKLFF	TGCGCCAGCAGCAATTGTGATCTGGAAGACAGGTTAGTGAGATGTAACGAAAAACTGTTTTTT
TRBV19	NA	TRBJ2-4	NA	CASSTRTGSGNIQYF	TGTGCCAGTAGTACCAGAACAGGGTCGGGGAACATTCAGTACTTC
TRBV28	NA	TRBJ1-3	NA	CASSSRRNTIYF	TGTGCCAGCAGCAGCCGCCGAAACACCATATATTTT
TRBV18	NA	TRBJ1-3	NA	CASSPALSGNTIYF	TGTGCCAGCTCACCGGCCCTCTCTGGAAACACCATATATTTT
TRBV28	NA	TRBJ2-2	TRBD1	CASTWTGGFFQNTGELFF	TGTGCCAGCACCTGGACAGGGGGCTTTTTCCAAAACACCGGGGAGCTGTTTTTT
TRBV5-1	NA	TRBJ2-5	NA	CASSLPGTPETQYF	TGCGCCAGCAGCTTGCCCGGGACCCCAGAGACCCAGTACTTC
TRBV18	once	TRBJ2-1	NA	CASSPGGTIFYEQFF	TGTGCCAGCTCACCAGGGGGAACAATATTCTATGAGCAGTTCTTC
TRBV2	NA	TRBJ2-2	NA	CASSEFSGTTGELFF	TGTGCCAGCAGTGAGTTCTCAGGGACCACCGGGGAGCTGTTTTTT
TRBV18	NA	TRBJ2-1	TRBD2	CASSPPITSGQFF	TGTGCCAGCTCACCACCGATTACTAGCGGTCAGTTCTTC
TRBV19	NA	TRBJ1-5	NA	CASSTGTGLSSNQPQHF	TGTGCCAGTAGTACCGGTACAGGGCTATCTAGCAATCAGCCCCAGCATTTT
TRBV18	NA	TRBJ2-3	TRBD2	CASQGLAGADTQYF	TGTGCCAGCCAGGGACTAGCGGGGGCAGATACGCAGTATTTT
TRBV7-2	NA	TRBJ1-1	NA	CASSLMTANTEAFF	TGTGCCAGCAGCTTGATGACAGCTAACACTGAAGCTTTCTTT
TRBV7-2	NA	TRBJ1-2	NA	CASSLATDNYGYTF	TGTGCCAGCAGCTTAGCGACAGACAACTATGGCTACACCTTC
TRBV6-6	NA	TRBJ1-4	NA	CASSTHHPIEKLFF	TGTGCCAGCAGTACACATCATCCGATTGAAAAACTGTTTTTT
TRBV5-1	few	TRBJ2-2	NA	CASSLEVSGWGGELFF	TGCGCCAGCAGCTTGGAAGTTTCAGGGTGGGGCGGGGAGCTGTTTTTT
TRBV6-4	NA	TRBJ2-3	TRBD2	CASSSYSGGAKDTQYF	TGTGCCAGCAGTTCTTACAGCGGGGGGGCTAAAGATACGCAGTATTTT
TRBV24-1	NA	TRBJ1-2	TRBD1	CATSDPRTGGEVAGYTF	TGTGCCACCAGTGATCCAAGGACAGGGGGCGAGGTCGCTGGCTACACCTTC
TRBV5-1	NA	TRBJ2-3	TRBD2	CASSPRTSGGEMTQYF	TGCGCCAGCAGCCCGCGGACTAGCGGGGGCGAGATGACGCAGTATTTT
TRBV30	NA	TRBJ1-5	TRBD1	CAWSPGAGGWQNQPQHF	TGTGCCTGGAGCCCCGGTGCAGGGGGGTGGCAAAATCAGCCCCAGCATTTT
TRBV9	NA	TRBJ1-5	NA	CASSVAGSNQPQHF	TGTGCCAGCAGCGTAGCGGGTAGCAATCAGCCCCAGCATTTT
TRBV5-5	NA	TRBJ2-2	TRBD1	CASSFTGGVNTGELFF	TGTGCCAGCAGCTTCACAGGGGGCGTTAACACCGGGGAGCTGTTTTTT
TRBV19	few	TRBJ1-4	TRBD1	CASSIPRTGVEKLFF	TGTGCCAGTAGTATACCTCGGACAGGGGTTGAAAAACTGTTTTTT
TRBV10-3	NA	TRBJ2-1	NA	CAISERGNEQFF	TGTGCCATCAGCGAAAGGGGCAATGAGCAGTTCTTC
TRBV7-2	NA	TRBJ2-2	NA	CASSLDHLNTGELFF	TGTGCCAGCAGCTTAGACCACCTTAACACCGGGGAGCTGTTTTTT
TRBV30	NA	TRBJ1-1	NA	CAWRLGVDTEAFF	TGTGCCTGGAGATTGGGGGTGGACACTGAAGCTTTCTTT
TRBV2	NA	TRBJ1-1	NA	CASSSTWTEAFF	TGTGCCAGCAGTTCGACGTGGACTGAAGCTTTCTTT
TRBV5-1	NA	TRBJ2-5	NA	CASSAGPSQETQYF	TGCGCCAGCAGCGCGGGACCCAGCCAAGAGACCCAGTACTTC
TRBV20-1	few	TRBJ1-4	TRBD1	CSASKQGALEKLFF	TGCAGTGCTAGTAAACAGGGGGCGCTTGAAAAACTGTTTTTT
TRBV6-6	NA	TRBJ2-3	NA	CASSYPVSGTDTQYF	TGTGCCAGCAGTTACCCCGTCTCAGGCACAGATACGCAGTATTTT
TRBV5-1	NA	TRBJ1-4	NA	CASSSTVENEKLFF	TGCGCCAGCAGCTCGACAGTAGAGAATGAAAAACTGTTTTTT
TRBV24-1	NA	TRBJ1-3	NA	CATSDSRRSGNTIYF	TGTGCCACCAGTGATTCCCGGCGCTCTGGAAACACCATATATTTT
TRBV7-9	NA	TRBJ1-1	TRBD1	CASSLGDTGAGTEAFF	TGTGCCAGCAGCTTAGGGGACACAGGGGCGGGGACTGAAGCTTTCTTT
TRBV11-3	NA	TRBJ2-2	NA	CASSLRDRPTGELFF	TGTGCCAGCAGCTTGCGAGACAGACCGACCGGGGAGCTGTTTTTT
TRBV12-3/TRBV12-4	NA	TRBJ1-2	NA	CASSSGTYKYTF	TGTGCCAGCAGTTCCGGGACATATAAGTACACCTTC
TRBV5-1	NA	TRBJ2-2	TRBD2	CASSLVRGDANTGELFF	TGCGCCAGCAGCTTAGTGCGGGGGGACGCGAACACCGGGGAGCTGTTTTTT
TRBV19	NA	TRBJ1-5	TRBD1	CASQQGTHNQPQHF	TGTGCCAGCCAACAGGGGACGCACAATCAGCCCCAGCATTTT
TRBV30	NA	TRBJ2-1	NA	CAWSGGYNEQFF	TGTGCCTGGAGTGGGGGGTACAATGAGCAGTTCTTC
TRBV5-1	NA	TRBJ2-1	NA	CASSVEASYNEQFF	TGCGCCAGCAGTGTGGAGGCCTCCTACAATGAGCAGTTCTTC
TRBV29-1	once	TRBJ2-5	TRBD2	CSVAGEGETQYF	TGCAGCGTTGCTGGGGAGGGAGAGACCCAGTACTTC
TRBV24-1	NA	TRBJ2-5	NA	CATSGSSQETQYF	TGTGCCACCAGTGGCTCTTCTCAAGAGACCCAGTACTTC
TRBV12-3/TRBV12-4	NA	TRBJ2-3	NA	CASSRNRWDTQYF	TGTGCCAGCAGTCGAAATCGATGGGATACGCAGTATTTT